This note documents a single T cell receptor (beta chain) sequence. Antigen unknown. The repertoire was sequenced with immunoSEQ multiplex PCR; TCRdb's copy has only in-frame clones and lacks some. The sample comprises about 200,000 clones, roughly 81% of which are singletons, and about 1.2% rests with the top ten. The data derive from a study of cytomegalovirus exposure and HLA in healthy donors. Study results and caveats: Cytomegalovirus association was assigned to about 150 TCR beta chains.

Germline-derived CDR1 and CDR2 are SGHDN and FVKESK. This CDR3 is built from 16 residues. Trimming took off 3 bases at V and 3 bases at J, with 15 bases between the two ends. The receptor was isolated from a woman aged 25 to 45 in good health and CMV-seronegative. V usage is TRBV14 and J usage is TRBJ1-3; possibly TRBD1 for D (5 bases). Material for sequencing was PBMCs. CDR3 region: CASSQPDTAVGNTIYF. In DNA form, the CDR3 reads TGTGCCAGCAGCCAGCCGGACACGGCGGTTGGAAACACCATATATTTT.